One sample yielded the 32 T cell receptor beta chains listed below, sequenced in a study of blood T cell repertoires in COVID-19. Repertoires were generated with immunoSEQ multiplex PCR, while TCRdb's copy carries only in-frame clones and drops some. The sample yields hundreds of thousands of clones, roughly 84% seen once. The sequenced sample consisted of PBMCs or T cells enriched from blood (not recorded which). All receptors come from a woman aged 18-29 years who had been exposed to COVID-19.

The chain joins TRBV12-3 or TRBV12-4 to TRBJ2-1; D is unclear. Trimming shortened V by 5 bases and J by 5 bases, and 7 bases separated the two germline ends. The CDR3 totals 12 residues. The CDR3 nucleotides are TGTGCCAGCAGTAAACAAAACAATGAGCAGTTCTTC. Translation: CASSKQNNEQFF.

This chain connects TRBV6-5 to TRBJ2-7, with a tentative D call TRBD2 (7 bases). CDR3 length: 16 residues. The germline V gene encodes CDR1 MNHEY and CDR2 SVGAGI. The ends were cut back, 0 bases at V and 1 base at J, with 13 bases in the middle. CDR3 nucleotides: TGTGCCAGCAGTTACTCCGGGGGGCCTAGTTCCTACGAGCAGTACTTC. Amino acids: CASSYSGGPSSYEQYF.

In its sample, this clone was seen once. The chain uses TRBV7-6 and TRBJ2-5; tentative D call: TRBD1 (6 bases). CDR3 length: 16 residues. V was pared by 2 bases and J by 1 base, with 14 bases between. Germline loops: CDR1 SGHVS, CDR2 FNYEAQ. CDR3 in DNA: TGTGCCAGCAGCTTAAAACAGGGAACATCCCAAGAGACCCAGTACTTC. Protein sequence: CASSLKQGTSQETQYF.

The V and J genes are TRBV7-2 and TRBJ2-7; 10 bases agree with TRBD2. Germline V gives CDR1 SGHTA, CDR2 FQGNSA. This CDR3 comprises 15 residues. V shed 6 bases and J 1 base; nucleotides not matched to a gene: 6. The CDR3: CASRPAGGPSYEQYF. The CDR3 DNA reads TGTGCCAGCAGACCAGCGGGGGGGCCATCCTACGAGCAGTACTTC.

This clone showed up just a few times. This chain links TRBV5-1 with TRBJ2-1, with a possible D match to TRBD1 (5 bases). The CDR3 extends over 14 amino acids. Per the germline V gene, CDR1 is SGHRS and CDR2 is YFSETQ. V was cut by 1 base and J by 2 bases, with 7 bases left in between. CDR3 DNA sequence: TGCGCCAGCAGCTTGTCAGGGCCCTACAATGAGCAGTTCTTC. Amino acid sequence: CASSLSGPYNEQFF.

CDR3 region: CASSSRGTNEKLFF. The CDR3 nucleotides are TGTGCCAGCAGTTCCAGGGGTACTAATGAAAAACTGTTTTTT. The rearrangement links TRBV7-8 to TRBJ1-4; D is perhaps TRBD1 (6 bases). The CDR3 consists of 14 residues. The V gene's germline CDR1 is SGHVS and CDR2 FQNEAQ. Deletions cut 6 bases from V and 2 bases from J, with 10 bases between.

The chain joins TRBV7-2 to TRBJ1-4, with D perhaps matching TRBD1 (6 bases). This CDR3 has 14 amino acids. The ends were cut back, 5 bases at V and 9 bases at J, with 16 bases in the middle. CDR1 SGHTA and CDR2 FQGNSA come from the germline V gene. The CDR3, as DNA: TGTGCCAGCAGCCCCCGGGGACACCCTAAAAAACTGTTTTTT. Translation: CASSPRGHPKKLFF.

CDR3 coding DNA: TGTGCCAGCAGCCAGGCAAGCAGGACTCTCACCTTC. Residues: CASSQASRTLTF. The chain carries TRBV14 and TRBJ1-2; D unresolved. The germline gives CDR1 SGHDN, CDR2 FVKESK. The ends were cut back, 3 bases at V and 13 bases at J, with 15 bases in the middle. There are 12 residues in the CDR3.

V is TRBV19 and J is TRBJ2-5; 9 bases agree with TRBD2. The germline V gene encodes CDR1 LNHDA and CDR2 SQIVND (reference sequence). The trim removed 3 bases at V and 3 bases at J, leaving 2 bases unmatched. This CDR3 has 14 residues. The CDR3 region has the DNA TGTGCCAGTAGTATTGGACTAGCGAAAGAGACCCAGTACTTC. Protein sequence: CASSIGLAKETQYF.

This chain links TRBV6-2 or TRBV6-3 with TRBJ1-6; D unresolved. Between the trimmed V and J ends, which lost 5 bases and 5 bases, there was a span of 13 bases. CDR1 and CDR2 from the germline V gene are MNHEY and SVGEGT. The CDR3 is made up of 15 amino acids. The CDR3 DNA reads TGTGCCAGCAGTCAAGGAGGACGGGATAATTCACCCCTCCACTTT. This codes for CASSQGGRDNSPLHF.

The chain employs TRBV28 and TRBJ1-3, with a tentative D call TRBD1 (6 bases). Germline V gene sequence: CDR1 MDHEN, CDR2 SYDVKM. The CDR3 has 14 residues. V lost 4 bases and J lost 1, with 8 bases in between. CDR3 nucleotides: TGTGCCAGCAGTTACACAGGGTCTGGAAACACCATATATTTT. Translating it yields CASSYTGSGNTIYF. Full variable domain (rest looked up from reference TRBV28 and TRBJ1-3): DVKVTQSSRYLVKRTGEKVFLECVQDMDHENMFWYRQDPGLGLRLIYFSYDVKMKEKGDIPEGYSVSREKKERFSLILESASTNQTSMYLCASSYTGSGNTIYFGEGSWLTVV.

This chain connects TRBV3-1 (or the pseudogene TRBV3-2) to TRBJ2-1; a possible D gene is TRBD1 (5 bases). Trimming stripped 1 base from V and 8 bases from J, with 12 bases between. Germline CDR1 is LGHDT and CDR2 is YNNKEL (reference sequence). The CDR3 is 14 amino acids. The CDR3 nucleotides are TGTGCCAGCAGCCAAGTACAGGCCTTGGATGAGCAGTTCTTC. It codes for CASSQVQALDEQFF.

This CDR3 reads CASSRGSGANVLTF. The CDR3 coding sequence is TGTGCCAGCAGTCGGGGCTCTGGGGCCAACGTCCTGACTTTC. The chain uses TRBV25-1 and TRBJ2-6; D may be TRBD2 (5 bases). Germline V gene sequence: CDR1 MGHDK, CDR2 SYGVNS. The CDR3 totals 14 residues. With 5 bases removed from V and 0 bases from J, the gap between germline ends came to 5 bases.

The chain uses TRBV2 and TRBJ2-7; a weak D match, TRBD1 (7 bases). CDR3 length: 15 residues. CDR1 is SNHLY, CDR2 FYNNEI, per germline. V gave up 7 bases and J gave up 1 base, with 17 bases separating them. The CDR3: CASTLEGQSSYEQYF. For the CDR3, the DNA is TGTGCCAGCACCTTGGAGGGACAGTCATCCTACGAGCAGTACTTC.

The V call is TRBV15, the J call TRBJ1-5; a possible D gene is TRBD1 (6 bases). The V end was cut by 3 bases, the J end by 0 bases, with 15 bases between. Germline CDR1 and CDR2: LNHNV and YYDKDF (reference sequence). The CDR3 consists of 17 residues. CDR3 sequence reads: CATSSGPQGLSNQPQHF. The CDR3 DNA follows: TGTGCCACCAGCAGCGGACCTCAGGGGCTTAGCAATCAGCCCCAGCATTTT.

CDR3 coding DNA: TGTGCCAGTAGTGAGCCGGGACAGCCTGTCGTAAAACTGTTTTTT. This encodes CASSEPGQPVVKLFF. V is TRBV19 and J is TRBJ1-4; 7 nucleotides align to TRBD1. The CDR3 consists of 15 residues. Losses at the gene ends were 5 bases for V and 10 bases for J; bases not matched to a gene: 13. The germline V gene has CDR1 LNHDA and CDR2 SQIVND (reference sequence). The variable domain in full, completed from reference TRBV19 and TRBJ1-4, reads DGGITQSPKYLFRKEGQNVTLSCEQNLNHDAMYWYRQDPGQGLRLIYYSQIVNDFQKGDIAEGYSVSREKKESFPLTVTSAQKNPTAFYLCASSEPGQPVVKLFFGSGTQLSVL.

The chain carries TRBV27 and TRBJ2-3; 10 bases fit TRBD2. J lost 2 bases, V lost 2 bases, and 7 bases had no gene match. CDR1 is MNHEY, CDR2 SMNVEV, per germline (reference sequence). CDR3 length: 17 amino acids. CDR3 nucleotide sequence: TGTGCCAGCAGTTTAGAAGCGGGAGGGTCAATCACAGATACGCAGTATTTT. Protein: CASSLEAGGSITDTQYF.

In its sample, this clone was seen once. The chain recombines TRBV5-6 with TRBJ1-2; 9 bases fit TRBD1. Germline CDR1 SGHDT, CDR2 YYEEEE. CDR3 length equals 14 residues. The ends lost 4 bases at V and 4 bases at J; junction bases unmatched: 5. As DNA, the CDR3 is TGTGCCAGCAGCCCTGGGACAGGGACCTATGGCTACACCTTC. Encoded protein: CASSPGTGTYGYTF.

J is TRBJ2-3 and V is TRBV9; 9 bases match TRBD2. After removal of 4 bases from V and 2 bases from J, the junction contained 11 bases not matched to a gene. CDR1 and CDR2 from the germline V gene are SGDLS and YYNGEE. The CDR3 extends over 17 amino acids. The DNA for the CDR3 is TGTGCCAGCAGCCCTTCGGGCGGGAGGGCCCTCACAGATACGCAGTATTTT. Its protein is CASSPSGGRALTDTQYF.

This clone was counted a single time. CDR3 sequence (DNA): TGTGCCAGTAGTCCTAGGAGGGCCAACGAGCAGTACTTC. It is translated as CASSPRRANEQYF. The rearrangement links TRBV19 to TRBJ2-7, with TRBD2 as a possible D gene (6 bases). Germline values: CDR1 LNHDA, CDR2 SQIVND (reference sequence). The length of the CDR3 is 13 residues. The V end was cut by 5 bases, the J end by 5 bases, with 13 bases between.

In its sample, this clone was seen once. The chain links TRBV7-2 to TRBJ1-1; D is ambiguous. CDR3 length: 13 amino acids. V lost 4 bases and J lost 3, with 9 bases in between. The germline V gene encodes CDR1 SGHTA and CDR2 FQGNSA. This CDR3 is CASSSVGDTEAFF. The CDR3 DNA is TGTGCCAGCAGCTCGGTCGGGGACACTGAAGCTTTCTTT.

This clone came up a few times. The chain carries TRBV2 and TRBJ2-7; D is perhaps TRBD2 (6 bases). CDR1 SNHLY and CDR2 FYNNEI come from the germline V gene. V was clipped by 4 bases and J by 4 bases, with 11 bases between them. The CDR3 loop spans 13 amino acids. Here the CDR3 reads CASSVQGGYEQYF. The CDR3 DNA sequence: TGTGCCAGCAGTGTGCAGGGAGGTTACGAGCAGTACTTC.

The V call is TRBV6-2 or TRBV6-3, the J call TRBJ1-6; 7 bases match TRBD1. V trimming: 6 bases; J trimming: 10 bases; junction bases outside the gene matches: 15. In germline, CDR1 is MNHEY, CDR2 SVGEGT. CDR3 length: 16 residues. CDR3 sequence reads: CASSRYLQGQGSPLHF. CDR3 nucleotides: TGTGCCAGCAGCCGTTATCTACAGGGGCAGGGATCACCCCTCCACTTT.

The sample holds a few counts of this clone. The CDR3 bases are TGTGCCAGCGGGGGCAGGGGCCGATCGGACGAGCAGTACTTC. Translation: CASGGRGRSDEQYF. The gene calls are TRBV2 and TRBJ2-7, with D tentatively TRBD1 (6 bases). Trimming pared 8 bases from V and 5 bases from J, leaving 19 bases between. This CDR3 is 14 amino acids long. CDR1 is SNHLY and CDR2 is FYNNEI in the germline V gene.

This chain connects TRBV3-1 (or the pseudogene TRBV3-2) to TRBJ2-2; 14 bases match TRBD2. Looked up from germline, CDR1 is LGHDT and CDR2 is YNNKEL (reference sequence). The CDR3 has 17 residues. Trimming cost V 4 bases and J 7 bases; bases outside gene matches: 8. The CDR3 is CASSPLGLAGVVGELFF. CDR3 coding DNA: TGTGCCAGCAGCCCGCTGGGACTAGCGGGAGTAGTCGGGGAGCTGTTTTTT.

The chain carries TRBV6-5 and TRBJ2-2; D might be TRBD1 (6 bases). CDR1 MNHEY and CDR2 SVGAGI come from the germline V gene. Trimming shortened V by 6 bases and J by 7 bases, and 18 bases separated the two germline ends. The CDR3 loop spans 15 amino acids. In DNA form, the CDR3 reads TGTGCCAGCAGCCGGGACACATCTCAGAGCGGGGAGCTGTTTTTT. This translates into CASSRDTSQSGELFF.

The chain is built from TRBV28 and TRBJ2-1; 11 bases are shared with TRBD2. There are 16 residues in the CDR3. Losses at the gene ends were 7 bases for V and 7 bases for J; bases not matched to a gene: 12. CDR1 MDHEN and CDR2 SYDVKM come from the germline V gene. CDR3 bases: TGTGCCAGCATTGTAAATAGCGGGAGGGCCCGGAATGAGCAGTTCTTC. This translates into CASIVNSGRARNEQFF.

The chain is built from TRBV5-4 and TRBJ2-1, with 9 nucleotides matching TRBD1. The CDR3 sequence is 16 residues long. From germline, CDR1 is SGHNT and CDR2 YYREEE (reference sequence). J lost 8 bases, V lost 4 bases, and 13 bases had no gene match. CDR3 region: CASSAIRDRVRDEQFF. In nucleotides, the CDR3 is TGTGCCAGCAGCGCCATTAGGGACAGGGTTCGTGATGAGCAGTTCTTC.

The V and J genes are TRBV7-9 and TRBJ2-7; TRBD2 agrees at 7 bases. The V gene end was trimmed by 5 bases and the J gene end by 4 bases; junction bases not matched to a gene: 14. Per germline, CDR1 SEHNR and CDR2 FQNEAQ (reference sequence). The CDR3 consists of 16 residues. CDR3 nucleotide sequence: TGTGCCAGCAGCGCCAGCGGGGTCAGGGCGGCATACGAGCAGTACTTC. Protein sequence: CASSASGVRAAYEQYF.

The chain links TRBV10-1 to TRBJ2-7, with 8 nucleotides matching TRBD2. From germline, CDR1 is WNHNN and CDR2 SYGVQD (reference sequence). The CDR3 is 15 residues long. V lost 4 bases to trimming and J lost 2 bases; unmatched junction nucleotides: 7. The CDR3, as DNA: TGCGCCAGCAGTGCCAGCGGGAGTAACCCCTACGAGCAGTACTTC. Translated, it gives CASSASGSNPYEQYF.

The genes are TRBV7-3 and TRBJ2-5; maybe TRBD2 (6 bases). This CDR3 contains 13 residues. Germline V gives CDR1 SGHTA, CDR2 FQGTGA. Trimming stripped 5 bases from V and 5 bases from J, with 12 bases between. In nucleotides, the CDR3 is TGTGCCAGCAGCCTAGCGAGCAGGGAGACCCAGTACTTC. Its protein is CASSLASRETQYF.

This clone was seen a few times. The V and J genes are TRBV7-6 and TRBJ2-6, with a tentative D call TRBD1 (5 bases). V was clipped by 0 bases and J by 2 bases, with 11 bases between them. Germline V lookup: CDR1 SGHVS, CDR2 FNYEAQ. The CDR3 is 17 amino acids. The CDR3 protein is CASSLAGAGTGANVLTF. As DNA, the CDR3 is TGTGCCAGCAGCTTAGCCGGAGCAGGGACTGGGGCCAACGTCCTGACTTTC.